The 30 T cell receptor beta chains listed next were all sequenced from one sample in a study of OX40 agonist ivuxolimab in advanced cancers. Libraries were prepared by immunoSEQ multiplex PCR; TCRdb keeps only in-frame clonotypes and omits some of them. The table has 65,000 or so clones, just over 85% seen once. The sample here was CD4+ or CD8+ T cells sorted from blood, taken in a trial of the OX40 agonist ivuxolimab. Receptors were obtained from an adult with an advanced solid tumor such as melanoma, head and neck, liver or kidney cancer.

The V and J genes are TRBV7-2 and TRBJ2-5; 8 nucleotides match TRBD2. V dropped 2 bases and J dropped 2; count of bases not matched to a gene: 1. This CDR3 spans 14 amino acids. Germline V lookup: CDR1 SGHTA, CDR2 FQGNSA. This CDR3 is CASSLRLAQETQYF. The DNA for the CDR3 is TGTGCCAGCAGCTTAAGACTAGCGCAAGAGACCCAGTACTTC.

The CDR3 sequence: CASSIWGVYEQYF. The CDR3 bases are TGTGCCAGCAGTATCTGGGGAGTCTACGAGCAGTACTTC. This rearrangement joins TRBV6-1 to TRBJ2-5, with a tentative D call TRBD2 (5 bases). The J call may be incorrect, as the DNA end agrees better with TRBJ2-7. The CDR3 runs to 13 residues. Per germline, CDR1 MNHNS and CDR2 SASEGT.

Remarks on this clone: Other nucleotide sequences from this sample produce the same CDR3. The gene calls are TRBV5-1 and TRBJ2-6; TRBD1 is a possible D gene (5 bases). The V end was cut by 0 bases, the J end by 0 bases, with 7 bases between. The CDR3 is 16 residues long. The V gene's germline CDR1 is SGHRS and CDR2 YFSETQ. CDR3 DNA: TGCGCCAGCAGCTTGGGGGGCGACTCTGGGGCCAACGTCCTGACTTTC. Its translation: CASSLGGDSGANVLTF.

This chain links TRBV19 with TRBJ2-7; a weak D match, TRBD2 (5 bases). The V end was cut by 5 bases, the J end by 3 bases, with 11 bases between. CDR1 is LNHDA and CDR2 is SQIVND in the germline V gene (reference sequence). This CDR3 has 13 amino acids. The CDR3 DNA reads TGTGCCAGTAGTCCACAAGACTACTACGAGCAGTACTTC. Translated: CASSPQDYYEQYF.

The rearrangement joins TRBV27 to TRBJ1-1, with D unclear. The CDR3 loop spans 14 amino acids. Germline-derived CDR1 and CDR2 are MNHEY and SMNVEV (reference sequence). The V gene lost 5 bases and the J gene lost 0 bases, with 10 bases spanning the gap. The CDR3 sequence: CASSRSALNTEAFF. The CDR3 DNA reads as TGTGCCAGCAGTCGGTCGGCCTTGAACACTGAAGCTTTCTTT.

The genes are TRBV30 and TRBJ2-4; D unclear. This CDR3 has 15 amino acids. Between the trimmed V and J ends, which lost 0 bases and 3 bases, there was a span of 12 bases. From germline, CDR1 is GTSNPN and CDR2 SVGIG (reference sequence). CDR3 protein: CAWSVIRVGKNIQYF. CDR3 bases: TGTGCCTGGAGTGTAATAAGGGTTGGCAAAAACATTCAGTACTTC. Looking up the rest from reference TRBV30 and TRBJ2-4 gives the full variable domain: SQTIHQWPATLVQPVGSPLSLECTVEGTSNPNLYWYRQAAGRGLQLLFYSVGIGQISSEVPQNLSASRPQDRQFILSSKKLLLSDSGFYLCAWSVIRVGKNIQYFGAGTRLSVL.

The DNA for the CDR3 is TGTGCCAGCTCACCCGGGACAGGGTCTTCCGAGCAGTACTTC. Protein sequence: CASSPGTGSSEQYF. This chain uses TRBV18 with TRBJ2-7; 9 bases fit TRBD1. CDR1 KGHSH and CDR2 LQKENI come from the germline V gene. The junction had 6 bases not matched to a gene; V was cut back by 3 bases and J by 6 bases. The CDR3 is 14 residues long.

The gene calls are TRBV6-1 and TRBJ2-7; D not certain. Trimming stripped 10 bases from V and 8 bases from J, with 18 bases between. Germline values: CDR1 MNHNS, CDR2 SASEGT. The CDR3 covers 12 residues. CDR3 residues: CATGPGVGQQYF. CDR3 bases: TGTGCCACTGGGCCAGGAGTTGGACAGCAGTACTTC.

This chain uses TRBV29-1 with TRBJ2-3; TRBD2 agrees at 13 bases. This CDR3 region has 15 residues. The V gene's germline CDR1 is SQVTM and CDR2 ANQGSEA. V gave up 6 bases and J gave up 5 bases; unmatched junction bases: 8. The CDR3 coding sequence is TGCAGCGTGGCCGGGACTAGCGGGGACCAAGATACGCAGTATTTT. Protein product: CSVAGTSGDQDTQYF.

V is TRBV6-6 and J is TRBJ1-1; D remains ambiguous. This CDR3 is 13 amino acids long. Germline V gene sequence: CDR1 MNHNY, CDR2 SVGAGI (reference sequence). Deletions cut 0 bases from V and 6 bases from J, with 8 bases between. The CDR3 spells CASSYSKLSEAFF. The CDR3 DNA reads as TGTGCCAGCAGTTACTCCAAGTTGTCTGAAGCTTTCTTT.

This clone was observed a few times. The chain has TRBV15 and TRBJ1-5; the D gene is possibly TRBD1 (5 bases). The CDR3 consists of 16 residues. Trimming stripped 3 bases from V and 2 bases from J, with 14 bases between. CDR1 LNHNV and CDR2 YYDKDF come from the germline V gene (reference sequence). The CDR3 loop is CATSRGERGGNQPQHF. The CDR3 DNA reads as TGTGCCACCAGCAGGGGGGAACGGGGTGGCAATCAGCCCCAGCATTTT. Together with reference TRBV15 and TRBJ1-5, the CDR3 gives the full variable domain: DAMVIQNPRYQVTQFGKPVTLSCSQTLNHNVMYWYQQKSSQAPKLLFHYYDKDFNNEADTPDNFQSRRPNTSFCFLDIRSPGLGDTAMYLCATSRGERGGNQPQHFGDGTRLSIL.

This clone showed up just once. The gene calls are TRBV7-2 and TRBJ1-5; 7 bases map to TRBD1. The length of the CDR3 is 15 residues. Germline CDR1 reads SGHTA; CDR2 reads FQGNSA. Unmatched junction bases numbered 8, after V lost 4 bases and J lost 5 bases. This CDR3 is CASSSETGRYQPQHF. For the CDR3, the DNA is TGTGCCAGCAGCTCAGAGACAGGGCGGTATCAGCCCCAGCATTTT.

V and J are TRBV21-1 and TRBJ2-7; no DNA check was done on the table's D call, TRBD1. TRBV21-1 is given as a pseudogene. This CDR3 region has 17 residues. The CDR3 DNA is TGTGCCAGCAGCAAAGCGGGTAGGGGACAGGGGTCCTACGAGCAGTACTTC. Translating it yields CASSKAGRGQGSYEQYF.

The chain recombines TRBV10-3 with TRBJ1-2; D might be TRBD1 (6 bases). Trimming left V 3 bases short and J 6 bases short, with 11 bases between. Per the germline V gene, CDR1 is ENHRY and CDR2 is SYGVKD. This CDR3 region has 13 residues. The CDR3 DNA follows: TGTGCCATCAGTGATTGGGGGCGTGATGGCTACACCTTC. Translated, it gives CAISDWGRDGYTF.

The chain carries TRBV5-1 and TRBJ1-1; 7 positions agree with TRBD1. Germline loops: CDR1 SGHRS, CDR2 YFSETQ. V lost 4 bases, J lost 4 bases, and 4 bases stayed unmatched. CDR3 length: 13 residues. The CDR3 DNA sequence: TGCGCCAGCAGCACCGCAGGGGGCACTGAAGCTTTCTTT. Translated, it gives CASSTAGGTEAFF.

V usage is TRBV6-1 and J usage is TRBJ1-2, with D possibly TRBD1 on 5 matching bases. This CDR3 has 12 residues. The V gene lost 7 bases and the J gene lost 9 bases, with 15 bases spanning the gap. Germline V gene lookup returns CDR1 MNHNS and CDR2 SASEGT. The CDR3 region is CASTTKGLRYTF. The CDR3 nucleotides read TGTGCCAGCACAACAAAGGGGCTCCGCTACACCTTC.

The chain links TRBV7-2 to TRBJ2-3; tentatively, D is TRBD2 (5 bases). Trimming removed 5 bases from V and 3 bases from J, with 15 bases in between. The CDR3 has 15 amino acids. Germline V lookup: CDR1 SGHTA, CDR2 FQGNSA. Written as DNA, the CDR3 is TGTGCCAGCAGCGCCACGCCCGAGGGAACAGATACGCAGTATTTT. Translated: CASSATPEGTDTQYF.

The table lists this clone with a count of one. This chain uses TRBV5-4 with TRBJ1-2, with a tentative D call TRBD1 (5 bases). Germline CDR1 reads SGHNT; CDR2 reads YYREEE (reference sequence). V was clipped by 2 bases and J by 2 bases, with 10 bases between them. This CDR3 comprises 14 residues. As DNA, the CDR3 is TGTGCCAGCAGCTTTTGGGGCTTCAACTATGGCTACACCTTC. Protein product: CASSFWGFNYGYTF.

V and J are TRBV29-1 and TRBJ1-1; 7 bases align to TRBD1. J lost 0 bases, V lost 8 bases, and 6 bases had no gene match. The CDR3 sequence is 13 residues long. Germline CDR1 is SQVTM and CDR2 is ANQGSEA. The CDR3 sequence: CSTRQGLNTEAFF. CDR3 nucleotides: TGCAGCACCAGACAGGGTCTGAACACTGAAGCTTTCTTT.

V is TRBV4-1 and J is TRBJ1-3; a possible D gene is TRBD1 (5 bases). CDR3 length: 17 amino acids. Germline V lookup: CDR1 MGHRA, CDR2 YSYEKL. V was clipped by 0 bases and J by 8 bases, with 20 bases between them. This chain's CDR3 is CASSQDSKTGERDTIYF. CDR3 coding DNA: TGCGCCAGCAGCCAAGATTCAAAAACGGGGGAACGGGACACCATATATTTT.

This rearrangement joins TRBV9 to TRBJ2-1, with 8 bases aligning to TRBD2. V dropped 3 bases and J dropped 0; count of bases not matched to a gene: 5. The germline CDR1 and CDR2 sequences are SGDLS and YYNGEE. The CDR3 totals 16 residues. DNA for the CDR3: TGTGCCAGCAGCGCCGGGGGGGGCGGCTCCTACAATGAGCAGTTCTTC. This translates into CASSAGGGGSYNEQFF. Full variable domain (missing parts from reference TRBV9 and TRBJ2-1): DSGVTQTPKHLITATGQRVTLRCSPRSGDLSVYWYQQSLDQGLQFLIQYYNGEERAKGNILERFSAQQFPDLHSELNLSSLELGDSALYFCASSAGGGGSYNEQFFGPGTRLTVL.

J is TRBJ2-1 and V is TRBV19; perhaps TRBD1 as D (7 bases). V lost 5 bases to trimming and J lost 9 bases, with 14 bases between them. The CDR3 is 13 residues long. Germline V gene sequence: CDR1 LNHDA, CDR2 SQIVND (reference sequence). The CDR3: CASSSTGRGEQFF. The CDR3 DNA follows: TGTGCCAGTAGTTCGACAGGGCGGGGTGAGCAGTTCTTC.

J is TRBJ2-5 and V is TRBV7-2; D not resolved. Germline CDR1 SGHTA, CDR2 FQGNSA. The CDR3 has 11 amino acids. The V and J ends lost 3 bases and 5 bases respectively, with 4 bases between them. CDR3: CASSLAETQYF. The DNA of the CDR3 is TGTGCCAGCAGCTTGGCCGAGACCCAGTACTTC.

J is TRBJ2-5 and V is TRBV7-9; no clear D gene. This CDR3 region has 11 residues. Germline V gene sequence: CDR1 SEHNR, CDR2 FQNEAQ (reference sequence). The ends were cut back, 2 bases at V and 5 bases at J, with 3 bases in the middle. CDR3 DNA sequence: TGTGCCAGCAGCTTATTGGAGACCCAGTACTTC. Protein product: CASSLLETQYF.

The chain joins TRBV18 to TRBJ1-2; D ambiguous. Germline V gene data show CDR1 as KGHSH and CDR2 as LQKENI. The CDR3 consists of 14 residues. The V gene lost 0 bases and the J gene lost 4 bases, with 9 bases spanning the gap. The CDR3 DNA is TGTGCCAGCTCACCACCAATGGCAGGCTATGGCTACACCTTC. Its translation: CASSPPMAGYGYTF. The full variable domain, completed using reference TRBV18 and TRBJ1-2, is NAGVMQNPRHLVRRRGQEARLRCSPMKGHSHVYWYRQLPEEGLKFMVYLQKENIIDESGMPKERFSAEFPKEGPSILRIQQVVRGDSAAYFCASSPPMAGYGYTFGSGTRLTVV.

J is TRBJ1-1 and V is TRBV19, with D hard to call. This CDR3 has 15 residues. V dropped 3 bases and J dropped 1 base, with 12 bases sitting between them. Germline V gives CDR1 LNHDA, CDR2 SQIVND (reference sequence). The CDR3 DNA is TGTGCCAGTAGTATGGACGGCGGCAGGAACACTGAAGCTTTCTTT. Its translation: CASSMDGGRNTEAFF. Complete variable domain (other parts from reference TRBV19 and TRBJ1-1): DGGITQSPKYLFRKEGQNVTLSCEQNLNHDAMYWYRQDPGQGLRLIYYSQIVNDFQKGDIAEGYSVSREKKESFPLTVTSAQKNPTAFYLCASSMDGGRNTEAFFGQGTRLTVV.

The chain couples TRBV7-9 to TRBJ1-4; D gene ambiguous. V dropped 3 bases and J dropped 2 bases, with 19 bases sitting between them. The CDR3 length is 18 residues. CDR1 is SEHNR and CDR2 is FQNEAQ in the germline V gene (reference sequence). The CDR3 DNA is TGTGCCAGCAGCTTGCTCCCGGCAGCTTCTTTCACTAATGAAAAACTGTTTTTT. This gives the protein CASSLLPAASFTNEKLFF.

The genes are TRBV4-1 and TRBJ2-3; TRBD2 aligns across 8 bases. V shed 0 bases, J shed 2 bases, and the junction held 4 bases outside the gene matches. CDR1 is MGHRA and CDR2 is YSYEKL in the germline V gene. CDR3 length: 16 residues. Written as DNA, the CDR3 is TGCGCCAGCAGCCAAGAGGTAGCGGGGAACACAGATACGCAGTATTTT. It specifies CASSQEVAGNTDTQYF.

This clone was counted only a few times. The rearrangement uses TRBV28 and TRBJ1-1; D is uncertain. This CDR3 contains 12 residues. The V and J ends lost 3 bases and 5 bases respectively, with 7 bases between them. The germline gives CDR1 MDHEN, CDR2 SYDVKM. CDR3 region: CASSLGWTEAFF. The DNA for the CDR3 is TGTGCCAGCAGTTTGGGATGGACTGAAGCTTTCTTT.

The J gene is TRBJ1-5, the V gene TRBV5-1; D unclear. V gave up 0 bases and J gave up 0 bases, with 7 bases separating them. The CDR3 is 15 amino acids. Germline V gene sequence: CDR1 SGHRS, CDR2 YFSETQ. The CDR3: CASSLAGNSNQPQHF. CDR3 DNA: TGCGCCAGCAGCTTGGCGGGGAATAGCAATCAGCCCCAGCATTTT.